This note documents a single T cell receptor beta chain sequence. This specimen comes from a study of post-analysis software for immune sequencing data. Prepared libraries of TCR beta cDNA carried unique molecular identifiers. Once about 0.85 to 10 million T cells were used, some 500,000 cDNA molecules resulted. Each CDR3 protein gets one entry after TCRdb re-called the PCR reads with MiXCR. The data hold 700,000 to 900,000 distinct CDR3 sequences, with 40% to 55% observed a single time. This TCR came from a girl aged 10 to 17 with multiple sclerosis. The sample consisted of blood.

The CDR3 region has the DNA TGTGCCATCAGTGAGATGCCGAACCGTAGCAATCAGCCCCAGCATTTT. This codes for CAISEMPNRSNQPQHF. The chain employs TRBV10-3 and TRBJ1-5; D ambiguous. Looked up from germline, CDR1 is ENHRY and CDR2 is SYGVKD. The CDR3 sequence is 16 residues long. Trimming removed 2 bases at V and 0 bases at J, with 11 bases between.